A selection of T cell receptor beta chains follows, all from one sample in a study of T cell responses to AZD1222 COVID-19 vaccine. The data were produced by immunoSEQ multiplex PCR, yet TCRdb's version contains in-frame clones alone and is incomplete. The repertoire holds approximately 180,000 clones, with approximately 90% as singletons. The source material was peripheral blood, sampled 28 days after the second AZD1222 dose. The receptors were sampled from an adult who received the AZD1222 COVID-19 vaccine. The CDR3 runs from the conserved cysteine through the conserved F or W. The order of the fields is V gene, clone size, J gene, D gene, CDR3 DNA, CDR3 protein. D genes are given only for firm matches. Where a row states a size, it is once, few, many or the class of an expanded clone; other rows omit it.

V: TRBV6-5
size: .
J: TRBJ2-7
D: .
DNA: TGTGCCAGCACTCAAACCGTCGGAGCCCACGAGCAGTACTTC
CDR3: CASTQTVGAHEQYF

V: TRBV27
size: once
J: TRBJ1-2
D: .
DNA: TGTGCCAGCAGTTTACGGGGGGGGTGGGACGGCTACACCTTC
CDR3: CASSLRGGWDGYTF

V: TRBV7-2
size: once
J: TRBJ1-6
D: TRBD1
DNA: TGTGCCAGCGGCCGCGGGACAGGGGGTTCACCCCTCCACTTT
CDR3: CASGRGTGGSPLHF

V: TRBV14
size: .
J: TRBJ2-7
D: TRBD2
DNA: TGTGCCAGCAGCCAGTTCAAAGGGACTAGCGATTCCTACGAGCAGTACTTC
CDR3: CASSQFKGTSDSYEQYF

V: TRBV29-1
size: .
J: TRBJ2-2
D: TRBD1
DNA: TGCAGCGGTGGCCCGGGACAGGGGGCCTCCGGGGAGCTGTTTTTT
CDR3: CSGGPGQGASGELFF

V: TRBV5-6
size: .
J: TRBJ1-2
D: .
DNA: TGTGCCAGCAGCTTGGCCGGGGTGAACTATGGCTACACCTTC
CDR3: CASSLAGVNYGYTF

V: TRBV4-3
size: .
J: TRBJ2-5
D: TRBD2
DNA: TGCGCCAGCAGCCAAGATTATAGCGGGAGGAGGAAAGAGACCCAGTACTTC
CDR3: CASSQDYSGRRKETQYF

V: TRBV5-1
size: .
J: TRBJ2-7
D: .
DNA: TGCGCCAGCAGCCTCCGACAGTCTTTGGAGCAGTACTTC
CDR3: CASSLRQSLEQYF

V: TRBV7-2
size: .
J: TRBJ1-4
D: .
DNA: TGTGCCAGCAGCTTAGCCATAGCAGGAGGGGGAGAACTGTTTTTT
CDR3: CASSLAIAGGGELFF

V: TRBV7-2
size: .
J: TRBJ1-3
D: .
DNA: TGTGCCAGCAGCTTAGAGGCAGGAACCCTCTCTGGAAACACCATATATTTT
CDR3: CASSLEAGTLSGNTIYF

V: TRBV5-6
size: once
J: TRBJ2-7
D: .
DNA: TGTGCCAGCAGCTTGACGGAGGGGGCCTACGAGCAGTACTTC
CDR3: CASSLTEGAYEQYF

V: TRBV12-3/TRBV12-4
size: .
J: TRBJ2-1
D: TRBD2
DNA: TGTGCCAGCAGCGGGACTAGCGAGTCTGAGCAGTTCTTC
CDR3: CASSGTSESEQFF

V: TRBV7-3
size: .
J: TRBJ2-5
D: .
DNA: TGTGCCAGCAGCTTAACGCCCCAAGAGACCCAGTACTTC
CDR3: CASSLTPQETQYF

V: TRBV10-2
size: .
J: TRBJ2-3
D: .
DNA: TGCGCCAGCAGTCTGACTAGAGGGATCTCAGATACGCAGTATTTT
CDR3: CASSLTRGISDTQYF

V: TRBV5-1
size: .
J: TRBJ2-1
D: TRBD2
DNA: TGCGCCAGCAGCTTGGGGGACAGGGGTGGACTAGCGGGAGACGAGCAGTTCTTC
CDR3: CASSLGDRGGLAGDEQFF

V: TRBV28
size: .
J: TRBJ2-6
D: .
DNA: TGTGCCAGCAGTTTTGGGGAAAATTCTGGGGCCAACGTCCTGACTTTC
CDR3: CASSFGENSGANVLTF

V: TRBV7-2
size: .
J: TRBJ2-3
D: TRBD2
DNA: TGTGCCAGCAGCCGGACTAGCGGGAGCCCCCGGCAGTATTTT
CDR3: CASSRTSGSPRQYF

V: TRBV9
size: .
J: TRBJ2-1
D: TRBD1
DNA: TGTGCCAGCAGCGTAGGACAACAGGGGGCCGGTGAGCAGTTCTTC
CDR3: CASSVGQQGAGEQFF

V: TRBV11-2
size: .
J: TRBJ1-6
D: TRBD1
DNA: TGTGCCAGCAGCTCGGACAGGGGGCGAAATTCACCCCTCCACTTT
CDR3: CASSSDRGRNSPLHF

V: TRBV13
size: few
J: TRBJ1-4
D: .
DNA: TGTGCCAGCAGCCCATCGGGACTTTCGGCAACTAATGAAAAACTGTTTTTT
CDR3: CASSPSGLSATNEKLFF

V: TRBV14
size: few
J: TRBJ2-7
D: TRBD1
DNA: TGTGCCAGCAGCCACTCGACAGGGGGATCCTACGAGCAGTACTTC
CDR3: CASSHSTGGSYEQYF

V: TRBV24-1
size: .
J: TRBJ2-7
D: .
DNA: TGTGCCACCAGTGAAGAGATCTCCTACGAGCAGTACTTC
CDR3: CATSEEISYEQYF

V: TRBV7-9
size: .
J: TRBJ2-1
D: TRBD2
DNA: TGTGCCAGCAGCTTAATGGTTCTAGCGGGAGGGAATGAGCAGTTCTTC
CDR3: CASSLMVLAGGNEQFF

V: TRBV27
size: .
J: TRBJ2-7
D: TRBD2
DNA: TGTGCCAGCAGTTTAGGCCCGGGACTAGCGGGCCGGATGGGGGAGCAGTACTTC
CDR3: CASSLGPGLAGRMGEQYF

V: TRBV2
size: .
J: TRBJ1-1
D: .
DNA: TGTGCCAGCGAGAACAGATTGGGTGAAGCTTTCTTT
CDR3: CASENRLGEAFF

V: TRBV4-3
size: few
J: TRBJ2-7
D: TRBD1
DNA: TGCGCCAGCAGCCATTCCGTGGTGGGACAGGGATACGAGCAGTACTTC
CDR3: CASSHSVVGQGYEQYF

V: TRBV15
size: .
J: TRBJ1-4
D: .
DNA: TGTGCCACCAGCAGAGATATCGGGTCAGGAGGGGGGGAAAAACTGTTTTTT
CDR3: CATSRDIGSGGGEKLFF

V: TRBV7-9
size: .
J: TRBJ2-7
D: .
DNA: TGTGCCAGCGCCCACCCAGGGATGTCTTACGAGCAGTACTTC
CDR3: CASAHPGMSYEQYF

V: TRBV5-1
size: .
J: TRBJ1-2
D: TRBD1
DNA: TGCGCCAGCAGCTTGGGGCGGGACAGGCGCTCAGCTGGCTACACCTTC
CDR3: CASSLGRDRRSAGYTF

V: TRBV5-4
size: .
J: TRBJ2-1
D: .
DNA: TGTGCCAGCAGCGGACTGGGGGGACGAAATGAGCAGTTCTTC
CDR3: CASSGLGGRNEQFF

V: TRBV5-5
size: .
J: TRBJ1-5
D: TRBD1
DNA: TGTGCCAGCAGCCCGGACAGGGTGAGTCTGCAGCCCCAGCATTTT
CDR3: CASSPDRVSLQPQHF

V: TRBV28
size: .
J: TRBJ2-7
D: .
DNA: TGTGCCAGCAGGGAATCCAATTACGAGCAGTACTTC
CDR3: CASRESNYEQYF

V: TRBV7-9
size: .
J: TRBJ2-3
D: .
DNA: TGTGCCAGCAGCTTAGGGGCCGGGGTGGGCACAGATACGCAGTATTTT
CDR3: CASSLGAGVGTDTQYF

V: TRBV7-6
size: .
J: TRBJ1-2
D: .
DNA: TGTGCCAGCAGCTTAGGGGCAGGGCCCAACTATGGCTACACCTTC
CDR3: CASSLGAGPNYGYTF

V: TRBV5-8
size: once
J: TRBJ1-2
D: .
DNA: TGTGCCAGCACCCCGATGGGCACCTCGAACTATGGCTACACCTTC
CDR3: CASTPMGTSNYGYTF